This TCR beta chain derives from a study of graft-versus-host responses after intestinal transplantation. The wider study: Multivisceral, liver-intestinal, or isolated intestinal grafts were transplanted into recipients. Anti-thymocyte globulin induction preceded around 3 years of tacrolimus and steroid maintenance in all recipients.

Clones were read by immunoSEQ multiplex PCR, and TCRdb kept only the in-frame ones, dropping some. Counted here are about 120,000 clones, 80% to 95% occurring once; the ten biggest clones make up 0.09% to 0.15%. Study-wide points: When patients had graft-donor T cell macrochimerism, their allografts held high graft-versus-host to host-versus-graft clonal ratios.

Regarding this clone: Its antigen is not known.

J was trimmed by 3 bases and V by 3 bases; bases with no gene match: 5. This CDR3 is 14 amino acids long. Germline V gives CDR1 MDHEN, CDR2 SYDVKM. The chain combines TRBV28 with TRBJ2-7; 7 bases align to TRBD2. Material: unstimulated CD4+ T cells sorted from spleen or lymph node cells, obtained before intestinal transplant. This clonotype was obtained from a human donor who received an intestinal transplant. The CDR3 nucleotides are TGTGCCAGCAGTTTTGGCGGGAGTTTCTACGAGCAGTACTTC. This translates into CASSFGGSFYEQYF.